One T cell receptor beta chain is described in this entry. Its specificity is not known. The entry originates in a study of radiotherapy plus CTLA-4 blockade in lung cancer. Chemo-refractory metastatic non-small-cell lung cancer patients received focal radiation with ipilimumab CTLA-4 blockade. Sequenced by immunoSEQ multiplex PCR; TCRdb stores in-frame clones only, minus some. The sample carries around 80,000 clones, about four fifths recorded once. Findings of the study overall: Blood saw expansion of tumor-derived TCR clones after radiotherapy plus ipilimumab.

Trimming cost V 6 bases and J 0 bases, with 21 bases left between them. The CDR3 runs to 18 residues. Germline assignment: CDR1 MDHEN and CDR2 SYDVKM. The sequence was obtained from a human donor with non-small cell lung cancer who had stable disease on radiotherapy plus ipilimumab. The rearrangement links TRBV28 to TRBJ1-3; D uncertain. The material sequenced was peripheral blood, taken from a patient treated with radiotherapy plus ipilimumab. The CDR3 here is CASRSGLQSGSSGNTIYF. Here the CDR3 DNA reads TGTGCCAGCAGGTCCGGGCTACAGTCTGGATCCTCTGGAAACACCATATATTTT.